This T cell receptor beta chain is from a study of T-cell reconstitution after alpha-beta-depleted transplantation in children. This CDR3 is 14 amino acids long. The V end was cut by 1 base, the J end by 10 bases, with 16 bases between. From germline, CDR1 is SGHVS and CDR2 FQNEAQ. This clonotype appeared a few times. What it binds is unknown. Findings of the study overall: T-cell numbers and diversity, one year after transplant, stemmed largely from T cells that were newly produced. Diversity of TCRbeta at day 60 was high in some patients, arising from surviving recipient T cells and thymic progenitors.

As it was prepared, the TCRbeta library received unique molecular identifiers. TCRdb reanalysed the PCR reads using MiXCR and keeps one entry per CDR3 protein. This table has around 960,000 distinct CDR3 sequences, about 26% appearing once. The chain joins TRBV7-8 to TRBJ1-1; D is unresolved. This TCR was recovered from a boy less than two years old who had a stem cell transplant for SCID, so the T cells may come from the graft donor. The source was PBMCs, mostly from graft donor cells, collected 360 days after TCRalphabeta/CD19-depleted stem cell transplant. The CDR3 coding sequence is TGTGCCAGCAGCTTAGGGGCCCGGTGGAAGGGAGCTTTCTTT. Translation: CASSLGARWKGAFF.